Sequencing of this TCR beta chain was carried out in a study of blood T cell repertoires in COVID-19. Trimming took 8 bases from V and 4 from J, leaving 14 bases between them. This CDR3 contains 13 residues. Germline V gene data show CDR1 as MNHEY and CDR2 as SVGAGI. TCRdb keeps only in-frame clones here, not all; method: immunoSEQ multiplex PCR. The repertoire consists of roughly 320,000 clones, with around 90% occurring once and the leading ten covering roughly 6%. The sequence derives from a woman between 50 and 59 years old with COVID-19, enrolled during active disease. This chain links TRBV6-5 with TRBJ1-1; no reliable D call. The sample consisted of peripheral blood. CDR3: CASRRGQATEAFF. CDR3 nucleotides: TGTGCCAGCCGCCGTGGGCAGGCCACTGAAGCTTTCTTT.